This entry concerns a single T cell receptor beta chain. These data are taken from a study of blood T cell repertoires in COVID-19. About the research overall: COVID-19 samples from acute and convalescent phases originated in the United States, Italy and Spain. From T cells, B-cell-depleted T cells, or PBMCs came the material, which was cDNA or gDNA.

Original processing notes: Estimates of nucleated cell counts were drawn from the amplification of reference gene primers. Sequencing used immunoSEQ multiplex PCR; TCRdb keeps in-frame clones, though not all of them. V, J and clone size were drawn from that table, and D and trimming were deduced from the DNA. The sample records over 250,000 clones, 75% to 90% being singletons. Germline CDR1 SQVTM, CDR2 ANQGSEA. V dropped 7 bases and J dropped 4; count of bases not matched to a gene: 3. The CDR3 is made up of 12 amino acids. The source is an older woman with acute or convalescent COVID-19. Sequenced: peripheral blood. The gene calls are TRBV29-1 and TRBJ2-3; 9 bases agree with TRBD2. The CDR3 sequence is CSGGGGPDTQYF. CDR3 nucleotide sequence: TGCAGCGGCGGGGGGGGGCCAGATACGCAGTATTTT.